A single sample gave rise to the 15 T cell receptor beta chains below, sequenced in a study of response to subunit inactivated influenza vaccine. TCRdb analysed the RT-PCR reads with MiXCR anew, one entry per CDR3 protein. The table lists around 200,000 distinct CDR3 sequences, around a tenth of them singletons. Here the sequenced sample was non-naive T cells sorted from PBMCs, taken on the day of vaccination. Receptors originate from a man aged 50-60 years who received an inactivated influenza vaccine.

The chain links TRBV18 to TRBJ2-5; TRBD2 matches 10 bases. CDR3 size: 16 residues. J was trimmed by 4 bases and V by 3 bases; bases with no gene match: 8. Germline V gene sequence: CDR1 KGHSH, CDR2 LQKENI. The chain's CDR3 is CASSPILAGEAETQYF. DNA of the CDR3: TGTGCCAGCTCACCTATCCTAGCGGGAGAGGCAGAGACCCAGTACTTC.

The V call is TRBV6-1, the J call TRBJ2-5; 14 nucleotides agree with TRBD2. CDR3 size: 18 residues. The V gene end was trimmed by 1 base and the J gene end by 1 base; junction bases not matched to a gene: 5. Germline CDR1 and CDR2: MNHNS and SASEGT. The CDR3 spells CASSEGLAGGRIQETQYF. CDR3 DNA sequence: TGTGCCAGCAGTGAAGGACTAGCGGGGGGGCGTATCCAAGAGACCCAGTACTTC.

Only a few counts were recorded for this clonotype. The chain links TRBV6-1 to TRBJ1-4, with TRBD1 matching 7 bases. The V gene end was trimmed by 5 bases and the J gene end by 7 bases; junction bases not matched to a gene: 7. This CDR3 spans 14 amino acids. Germline CDR1 is MNHNS and CDR2 is SASEGT. Written as DNA, the CDR3 is TGTGCCAGCAGTCAGGGGGGTTTGCGTGAAAAACTGTTTTTT. Protein: CASSQGGLREKLFF.

The rearrangement joins TRBV7-2 to TRBJ2-7, with 11 nucleotides matching TRBD2. Per germline, CDR1 SGHTA and CDR2 FQGNSA. V was pared by 5 bases and J by 12 bases, with 15 bases of the junction left unmatched. This CDR3 is built from 15 residues. CDR3 DNA: TGTGCCAGCAGCCCCCAACAACTAGCGGGAGAGAAACGGTACTTC. This translates into CASSPQQLAGEKRYF.

Ten or more counts support this clonotype. CDR3 nucleotides: TGCGCCAGCAGCCCGGGACTAGCGGGGGGCTACGAGCAGTACTTC. The encoded protein is CASSPGLAGGYEQYF. This chain uses TRBV5-1 with TRBJ2-7; 15 positions agree with TRBD2. This CDR3 contains 15 residues. The V and J ends lost 4 bases and 3 bases, in that order; junction bases with no gene match: 2. Germline V CDR1 and CDR2: SGHRS, YFSETQ. The full variable domain, its missing parts supplied by reference TRBV5-1 and TRBJ2-7, is KAGVTQTPRYLIKTRGQQVTLSCSPISGHRSVSWYQQTPGQGLQFLFEYFSETQRNKGNFPGRFSGRQFSNSRSEMNVSTLELGDSALYLCASSPGLAGGYEQYFGPGTRLTVT.

This clonotype has a count of ten or more. The chain recombines TRBV20-1 with TRBJ2-5; 10 bases fit TRBD2. Germline CDR1 and CDR2: DFQATT and SNEGSKA (reference sequence). V dropped 4 bases and J dropped 1; count of bases not matched to a gene: 3. This CDR3 is built from 14 residues. The CDR3 sequence is CSAKLAGIQETQYF. For the CDR3, the DNA is TGCAGTGCTAAACTAGCGGGGATCCAAGAGACCCAGTACTTC.

This clonotype was seen at least ten times. J is TRBJ2-1 and V is TRBV3-1; possibly TRBD1 or TRBD2 for D (6 bases each). Germline values: CDR1 LGHDT, CDR2 YNNKEL (reference sequence). Deletions cut 5 bases from V and 0 bases from J, with 14 bases between. The CDR3 totals 16 residues. The CDR3 sequence is CASSTTTGASYNEQFF. CDR3 nucleotide sequence: TGTGCCAGCAGCACGACAACGGGGGCCTCCTACAATGAGCAGTTCTTC.

This clonotype appeared a few times. The genes are TRBV12-3 or TRBV12-4 and TRBJ2-1, with 10 nucleotides matching TRBD2. The CDR3 runs to 15 residues. V shed 6 bases, J shed 9 bases, and the junction held 11 bases outside the gene matches. CDR3 protein: CASSRLAGAFFEQFF. The DNA of the CDR3 is TGTGCCAGCAGCCGTCTAGCGGGGGCCTTTTTTGAGCAGTTCTTC.

This clonotype was recorded a few times. This chain connects TRBV20-1 to TRBJ2-7; D gene uncertain. The CDR3 has 15 residues. The germline V gene encodes CDR1 DFQATT and CDR2 SNEGSKA (reference sequence). V was cut by 8 bases and J by 3 bases, with 23 bases left in between. This CDR3 reads CSPIISVEPYYEQYF. The CDR3 nucleotides read TGCAGTCCTATAATAAGTGTAGAACCCTACTACGAGCAGTACTTC.

This clonotype was counted many times. V usage is TRBV6-2 or TRBV6-3 and J usage is TRBJ2-7; 11 nucleotides agree with TRBD1. The CDR3 loop spans 16 amino acids. Germline CDR1 and CDR2: MNHEY and SVGEGT. The V segment lost 7 bases and the J segment 2 bases; nucleotides outside the gene matches: 10. The CDR3 coding sequence is TGTGCCAGCACCTACAATCCGGGACAGGGGGCCTACGAGCAGTACTTC. As protein: CASTYNPGQGAYEQYF.

This clonotype was detected many times. J is TRBJ1-2 and V is TRBV7-9; D not resolved. V dropped 2 bases and J dropped 2 bases, with 0 bases sitting between them. This CDR3 is built from 11 residues. In germline, CDR1 is SEHNR, CDR2 FQNEAQ (reference sequence). The CDR3 region is CASSLNYGYTF. CDR3 DNA: TGTGCCAGCAGCTTAAACTATGGCTACACCTTC.

Many counts were recorded for this clonotype. The V gene is TRBV7-2, the J gene TRBJ2-7, with 10 bases that match TRBD2. Germline V gene sequence: CDR1 SGHTA, CDR2 FQGNSA. V dropped 5 bases and J dropped 1; count of bases not matched to a gene: 8. CDR3 length: 16 amino acids. CDR3 bases: TGTGCCAGCAGCCCACCAAGCGGGAGGGTTTCCTACGAGCAGTACTTC. Residues: CASSPPSGRVSYEQYF.

The chain links TRBV20-1 to TRBJ1-5; 8 bases map to TRBD1. Unmatched junction bases numbered 8, after V lost 6 bases and J lost 4 bases. This CDR3 has 14 amino acids. Germline lookup yields CDR1 DFQATT and CDR2 SNEGSKA (reference sequence). DNA for the CDR3: TGCAGTGCCTTGACAGGGGACTTTAATCAGCCCCAGCATTTT. Protein product: CSALTGDFNQPQHF.

This clonotype has only a few counts. The V and J genes are TRBV27 and TRBJ2-7; 11 bases line up with TRBD1. The CDR3 is made up of 16 amino acids. Germline CDR1 and CDR2: MNHEY and SMNVEV (reference sequence). Germline trimming cut 2 bases from V and 7 bases from J; bases unmatched to any gene: 10. In DNA form, the CDR3 reads TGTGCCAGCAGTTTAAAGCGCGGACAGGGGGCGCGTGAGCAGTACTTC. It encodes CASSLKRGQGAREQYF.

This sequence joins TRBV2 and TRBJ2-1; 15 bases line up with TRBD2. The CDR3 is made up of 16 amino acids. The germline gives CDR1 SNHLY, CDR2 FYNNEI. The V and J ends lost 6 bases and 10 bases, in that order; junction bases with no gene match: 10. The CDR3 DNA follows: TGTGCCAGCAGCGCGGGACTAGCGGGAGGATCTAGAGAGCAGTTCTTC. Encoded protein: CASSAGLAGGSREQFF.